This TCR beta chain was sequenced for a study of monozygotic twins with inflammatory bowel disease (dated by TCRdb to between 2017 and 2020). Regarding the complete study: The full study comprised 28 monozygotic twin pairs: nine German pairs (four IBD-concordant, five IBD-discordant) and 19 IBD-discordant Danish pairs. The search for disease-associated traits relied mainly on comparing, within discordant pairs, IBD patients with their genetically identical healthy co-twins. Each individual had, on average, about 151 000 unique TCRalpha sequences and 181 000 unique TCRbeta sequences available for analysis. The full study reports these points: No single strong signal or clonotype linked to IBD turned up in the results, so the idea that one exists was not supported. Different T cell subtypes could not be distinguished in the analysis. Because patients received different immunosuppressive treatments, the repertoires may have picked up extra background noise and variability between individuals. No difference in repertoire similarity was observed between concordant and discordant twins, possibly owing to limited statistical power. IBD patients shared fewer clonotypes with other individuals than healthy twins did, most markedly in patients showing signs of disease activity. A decrease in TCRbeta repertoire diversity, as measured by inverse Simpson index, was observed in IBD patients compared with their healthy co-twins.

A roughly 2.7 ml peripheral blood sample was drawn into PAXgene tubes per donor and stored at -80°C. Total RNA was isolated from whole blood with the PAXgene blood miRNA kit on an automated QIAcube, without T cell sorting. Peripheral blood from monozygotic twin pairs who were concordant or discordant for inflammatory bowel disease underwent deep TCRalpha and TCRbeta repertoire profiling using unique molecular barcoding. Smoking habits were recorded for all twin pairs, and each individual was classified as a current, former or never smoker. About this clonotype: No cognate antigen has been identified for it.

The library was built by means of 5' RACE. For each TCR library, 3,000 to 4,000 ng of total RNA was used. cDNA was synthesized with SMARTScribe reverse transcriptase in eight separate reactions per sample. Unique molecular identifiers containing a 6-nucleotide sample barcode were introduced through template switching during cDNA synthesis. TCRalpha and TCRbeta cDNA was amplified in two nested PCRs of 16 and 9 cycles, and bead purification was carried out after each PCR. Before amplification, the cDNA was both treated with uracil DNA-glycosylase and purified with the QIAquick PCR purification kit. The second PCR added Illumina TruSeq-compatible adapters along with sample-specific barcodes. TapeStation and Qubit were used to check library quality and concentration, and 4 to 6 ng of each library went into the pool. Sequencing of the pooled libraries was done on an Illumina HiSeq2500 single-index Rapid Run using custom sequencing primers and 2 x 100 bp reads. For the original study's pipeline: PCR and sequencing errors were corrected by UMI-based consensus assembly using MiGEC version 1.2.6. MiXCR version 2.1.1 handled V(D)J alignment, clonotype assembly and CDR3 extraction. Gene usage, clonotype sharing and MAIT/NKT TCR abundance were normalised by analysing the top 1000, 10 000 and 20 000 clonotypes per sample. Diversity was computed as the inverse Simpson index with the vegan R package after downsampling to 27 000 UMIs. Statistical testing used paired Mann-Whitney U tests on the discordant twin pairs and applied Benjamini-Hochberg correction for multiple testing. The reads went through TCRdb reprocessing, and each CDR3 protein sequence gets one entry with no DNA. TCRdb, rather than the study authors, made the V and J calls. Per the sample table, the count is about 300,000 distinct CDR3 sequences. The leading ten clones occupy 5.5% to 6.5% of the sample.

CDR1 MNHEY and CDR2 SVGEGT were looked up in the germline V gene. There are 12 amino acids in the CDR3, from cysteine to phenylalanine inclusive. No coding sequence is recorded. This sequence uses TRBV6-2 or TRBV6-3 and TRBJ1-5. Sequenced sample: blood. The clonotype originates from a human donor with ulcerative colitis or Crohn's disease, or a healthy co-twin of an affected twin (not recorded which). The CDR3 here reads CASSSWDQPQHF.